These 16 T cell receptor beta chains came from one sample sequenced in a study of blood T cell repertoires in COVID-19. TCRdb keeps only in-frame clones here, not all; method: immunoSEQ multiplex PCR. The sample lists approximately 150,000 clones; roughly 80% were seen once. The sample taken for sequencing was PBMCs or T cells enriched from blood (not recorded which). The receptors stem from a woman aged 35 to 49 with acute COVID-19.

The chain recombines TRBV3-1 (or the pseudogene TRBV3-2) with TRBJ1-3; D gene unclear. Germline-derived CDR1 and CDR2 are LGHDT and YNNKEL (reference sequence). The CDR3 is 13 residues long. Trimming cost V 2 bases and J 4 bases, with 6 bases left between them. CDR3 sequence: CASSQRGGNTIYF. Written as DNA, the CDR3 is TGTGCCAGCAGCCAAAGAGGAGGAAACACCATATATTTT.

The CDR3 bases are TGTGCCAGCAGCGCTATAACCCGGGAGCAGTACTTC. This gives the protein CASSAITREQYF. The chain is built from TRBV7-2 and TRBJ2-7; D unclear. CDR3 length equals 12 residues. The V end was cut by 5 bases, the J end by 7 bases, with 12 bases between. Germline loops: CDR1 SGHTA, CDR2 FQGNSA.

The CDR3 here is CASRKERLNEQFF. The CDR3 coding sequence is TGTGCCAGTAGGAAGGAGAGATTGAATGAGCAGTTCTTC. V usage is TRBV19 and J usage is TRBJ2-1; D is ambiguous. Trimming took 6 bases from V and 7 from J, leaving 13 bases between them. Germline loops: CDR1 LNHDA, CDR2 SQIVND (reference sequence). CDR3 length: 13 amino acids.

As for this clone: Other DNA sequences in the same sample also yield this CDR3. The CDR3 coding sequence is TGCAGCGTTGAAAAGGGGCAAAACACTGAAGCTTTCTTT. Translation: CSVEKGQNTEAFF. The chain is built from TRBV29-1 and TRBJ1-1; D is perhaps TRBD1 (5 bases). The CDR3 contains 13 residues. CDR1 is SQVTM, CDR2 ANQGSEA, per germline. Trimming removed 2 bases from V and 2 bases from J, with 9 bases in between.

The rearrangement links TRBV2 to TRBJ2-7; 8 nucleotides line up with TRBD1. Germline trimming cut 2 bases from V and 1 base from J; bases unmatched to any gene: 1. The germline gives CDR1 SNHLY, CDR2 FYNNEI. The CDR3 is 14 amino acids. DNA of the CDR3: TGTGCCAGCAGTGAACAGGGGGCATCCTACGAGCAGTACTTC. Its translation is CASSEQGASYEQYF.

This clone was counted a single time. J is TRBJ2-3 and V is TRBV2; D is perhaps TRBD2 (5 bases). Germline V gene lookup returns CDR1 SNHLY and CDR2 FYNNEI. CDR3 length: 14 residues. The V gene lost 6 bases and the J gene lost 1 base, with 11 bases spanning the gap. CDR3 nucleotide sequence: TGTGCCAGCAGACAACTAGTGGGCACAGATACGCAGTATTTT. Protein: CASRQLVGTDTQYF.

This clone was seen at least ten times. The chain recombines TRBV25-1 with TRBJ2-7, with D perhaps TRBD2 (5 bases). CDR3 size: 14 residues. Germline lookup yields CDR1 MGHDK and CDR2 SYGVNS. Trimming shortened V by 3 bases and J by 4 bases, and 13 bases separated the two germline ends. The CDR3 DNA sequence: TGTGCCAGCAGTGACCCCGGAGAGGGTTACGAGCAGTACTTC. This gives the protein CASSDPGEGYEQYF.

This rearrangement joins TRBV24-1 to TRBJ2-1, with 14 bases matching TRBD2. This CDR3 spans 17 amino acids. V was pared by 2 bases and J by 8 bases, with 7 bases of the junction left unmatched. Germline V gene sequence: CDR1 KGHDR, CDR2 SFDVKD. The DNA of the CDR3 is TGTGCCACCAGTGATTCCCCCGGGACTAGCGGGAGCTATGAGCAGTTCTTC. It translates to CATSDSPGTSGSYEQFF.

The CDR3 DNA is TGTGCCAGCAGCTCCGCCGGACAGCCTAATGAAAAACTGTTTTTT. Its translation is CASSSAGQPNEKLFF. The chain carries TRBV7-2 and TRBJ1-4; TRBD1 might be the D (6 bases). V shed 4 bases and J shed 3 bases, with 12 bases lying between them. Germline CDR1 SGHTA, CDR2 FQGNSA. The CDR3 runs 15 residues.

The CDR3 nucleotides are TGTGCCAGCAGCCCCCGGTGGACAGGGGGAGGCACAGATACGCAGTATTTT. Translating gives CASSPRWTGGGTDTQYF. The chain links TRBV7-9 to TRBJ2-3; 10 nucleotides line up with TRBD1. CDR1 and CDR2 from the germline V gene are SEHNR and FQNEAQ (reference sequence). The CDR3 length is 17 residues. V was pared by 5 bases and J by 1 base, with 9 bases of the junction left unmatched.

The gene calls are TRBV9 and TRBJ1-2; TRBD1 might be the D (5 bases). Germline lookup yields CDR1 SGDLS and CDR2 YYNGEE. The CDR3 length is 16 residues. V shed 4 bases and J shed 5 bases, with 21 bases lying between them. CDR3 coding DNA: TGTGCCAGCAGCACCGATCCGACAGCAGCAGGGTATGGCTACACCTTC. Amino acid sequence: CASSTDPTAAGYGYTF. The full variable domain, completed using reference TRBV9 and TRBJ1-2, is DSGVTQTPKHLITATGQRVTLRCSPRSGDLSVYWYQQSLDQGLQFLIQYYNGEERAKGNILERFSAQQFPDLHSELNLSSLELGDSALYFCASSTDPTAAGYGYTFGSGTRLTVV.

This clone has only one observation. This chain connects TRBV29-1 to TRBJ1-2; tentatively, D is TRBD1 (5 bases). Germline CDR1 reads SQVTM; CDR2 reads ANQGSEA. The V gene lost 7 bases and the J gene lost 5 bases, with 11 bases spanning the gap. The CDR3 length is 11 residues. CDR3 DNA: TGCAGCGCCGAGACAGTATATGGCTACACCTTC. Translation: CSAETVYGYTF.

The rearrangement joins TRBV7-3 to TRBJ1-2, with 8 positions matching TRBD1. The CDR3 sequence is 14 residues long. The germline V gene has CDR1 SGHTA and CDR2 FQGTGA. The V segment lost 5 bases and the J segment 3 bases; nucleotides outside the gene matches: 5. The CDR3 reads CASSPSGGDYGYTF. Written as DNA, the CDR3 is TGTGCCAGCAGCCCATCAGGGGGCGACTATGGCTACACCTTC.

The chain couples TRBV4-2 to TRBJ1-4, with 11 bases lining up with TRBD1. The CDR3 spans 16 residues. V lost 0 bases, J lost 6 bases, and 3 bases stayed unmatched. CDR1 LGHNA and CDR2 YNFKEQ come from the germline V gene. This CDR3 reads CASSQDGTGGYEKLFF. The CDR3 DNA sequence: TGTGCCAGCAGCCAAGACGGGACAGGGGGTTATGAAAAACTGTTTTTT.

The V call is TRBV15, the J call TRBJ2-5, with TRBD2 identical over 10 bases. The CDR3 is 14 residues long. V was clipped by 3 bases and J by 4 bases; unmatched bases: 2. CDR1 LNHNV and CDR2 YYDKDF come from the germline V gene (reference sequence). The CDR3 sequence is CATSSGTSVETQYF. In DNA form, the CDR3 reads TGTGCCACCAGCAGCGGGACTAGCGTAGAGACCCAGTACTTC.

The J gene is TRBJ2-3, the V gene TRBV6-4; D is uncertain. The CDR3 loop spans 16 amino acids. Germline assignment: CDR1 MRHNA and CDR2 SNTAGT. V lost 2 bases to trimming and J lost 3 bases, with 15 bases between them. Written as DNA, the CDR3 is TGTGCCAGCAGTGACACTGCTAGTAGAAGAACAGATACGCAGTATTTT. The encoded protein is CASSDTASRRTDTQYF.